A single T cell receptor beta chain is shown here with its context. This entry is derived from a study of blood T cell repertoires in COVID-19. The wider study: The United States, Italy and Spain provided the acute and convalescent COVID-19 samples.

Method: immunoSEQ multiplex PCR; TCRdb's copy keeps in-frame clones and lacks some. The sample carries about 270,000 clones, roughly nine tenths recorded once. The receptor comes from a man aged 55 to 70 who had recovered from COVID-19. Specimen: peripheral blood.

CDR3 in amino acids: CAGKSDRGGGYTF. The CDR3 DNA reads as TGTGCCGGCAAATCGGACAGGGGGGGAGGCTACACCTTC. J is TRBJ1-2 and V is TRBV7-2; TRBD1 matches 10 bases. V lost 11 bases to trimming and J lost 8 bases; unmatched junction nucleotides: 11. The germline V gene encodes CDR1 SGHTA and CDR2 FQGNSA. The CDR3 sequence is 13 residues long.